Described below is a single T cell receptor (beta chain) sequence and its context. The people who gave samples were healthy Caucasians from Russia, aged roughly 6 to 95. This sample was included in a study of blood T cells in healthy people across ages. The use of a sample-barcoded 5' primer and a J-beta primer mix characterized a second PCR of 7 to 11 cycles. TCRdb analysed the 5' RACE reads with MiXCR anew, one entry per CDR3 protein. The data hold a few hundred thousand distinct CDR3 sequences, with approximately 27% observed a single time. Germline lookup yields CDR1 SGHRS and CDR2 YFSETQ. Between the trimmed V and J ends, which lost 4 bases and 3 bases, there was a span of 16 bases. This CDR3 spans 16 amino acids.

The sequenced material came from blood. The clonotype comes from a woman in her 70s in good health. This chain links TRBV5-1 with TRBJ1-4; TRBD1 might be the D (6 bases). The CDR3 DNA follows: TGCGCCAGCAGCCCGAACAGGGCGGGGGCTAATGAAAAACTGTTTTTT. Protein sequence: CASSPNRAGANEKLFF.